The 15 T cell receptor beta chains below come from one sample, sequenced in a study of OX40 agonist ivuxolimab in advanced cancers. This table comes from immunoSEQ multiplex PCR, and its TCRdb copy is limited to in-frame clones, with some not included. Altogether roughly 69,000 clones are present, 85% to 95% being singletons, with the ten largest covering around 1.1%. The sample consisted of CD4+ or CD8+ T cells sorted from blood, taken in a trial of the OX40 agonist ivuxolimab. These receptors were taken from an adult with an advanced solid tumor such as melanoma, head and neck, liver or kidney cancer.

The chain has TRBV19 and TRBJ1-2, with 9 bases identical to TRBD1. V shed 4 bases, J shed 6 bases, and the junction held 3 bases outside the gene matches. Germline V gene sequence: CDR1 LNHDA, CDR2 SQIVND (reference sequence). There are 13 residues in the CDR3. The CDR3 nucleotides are TGTGCCAGTAGTACCGGACAGGGGCATGGCTACACCTTC. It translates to CASSTGQGHGYTF.

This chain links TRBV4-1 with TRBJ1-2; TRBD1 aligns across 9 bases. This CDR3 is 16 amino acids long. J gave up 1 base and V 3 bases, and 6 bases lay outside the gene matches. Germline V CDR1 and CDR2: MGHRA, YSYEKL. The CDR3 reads CASSHPLDRGNYGYTF. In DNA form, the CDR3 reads TGCGCCAGCAGCCACCCTCTGGACAGGGGTAACTATGGCTACACCTTC.

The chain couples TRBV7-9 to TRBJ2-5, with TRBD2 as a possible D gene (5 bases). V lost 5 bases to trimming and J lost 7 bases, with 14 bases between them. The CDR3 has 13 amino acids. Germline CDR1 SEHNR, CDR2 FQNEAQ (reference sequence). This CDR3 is CASSPDGKGTQYF. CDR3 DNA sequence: TGTGCCAGCAGCCCGGACGGGAAAGGGACCCAGTACTTC.

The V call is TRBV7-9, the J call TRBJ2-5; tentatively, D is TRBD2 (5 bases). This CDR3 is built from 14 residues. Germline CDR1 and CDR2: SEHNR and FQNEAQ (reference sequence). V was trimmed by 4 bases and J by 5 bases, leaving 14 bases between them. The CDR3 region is CASSSTMTGETQYF. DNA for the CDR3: TGTGCCAGCAGCTCGACGATGACGGGGGAGACCCAGTACTTC.

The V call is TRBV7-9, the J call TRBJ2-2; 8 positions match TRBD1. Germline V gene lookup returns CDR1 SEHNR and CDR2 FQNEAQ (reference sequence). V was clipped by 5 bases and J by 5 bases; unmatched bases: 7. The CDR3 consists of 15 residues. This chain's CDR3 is CASSHDRGWTGELFF. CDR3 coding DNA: TGTGCCAGCAGCCACGACAGGGGATGGACCGGGGAGCTGTTTTTT.

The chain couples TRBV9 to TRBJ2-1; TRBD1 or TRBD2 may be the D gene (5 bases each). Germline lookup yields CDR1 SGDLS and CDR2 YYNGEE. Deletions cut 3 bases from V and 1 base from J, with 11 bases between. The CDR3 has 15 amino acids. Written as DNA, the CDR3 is TGTGCCAGCAGCGAAGGAGGACAATCCTACAATGAGCAGTTCTTC. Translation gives CASSEGGQSYNEQFF.

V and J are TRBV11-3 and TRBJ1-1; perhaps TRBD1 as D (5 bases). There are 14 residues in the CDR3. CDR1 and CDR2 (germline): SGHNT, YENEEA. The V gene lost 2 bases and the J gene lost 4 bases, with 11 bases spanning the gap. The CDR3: CASSLKRGTTEAFF. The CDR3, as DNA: TGTGCCAGCAGCTTAAAAAGGGGTACCACTGAAGCTTTCTTT.

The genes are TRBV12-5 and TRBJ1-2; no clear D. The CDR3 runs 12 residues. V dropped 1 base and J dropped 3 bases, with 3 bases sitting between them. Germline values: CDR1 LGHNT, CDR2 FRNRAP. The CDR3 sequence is CASGLDHYGYTF. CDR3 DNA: TGTGCTAGTGGTTTGGACCACTATGGCTACACCTTC.

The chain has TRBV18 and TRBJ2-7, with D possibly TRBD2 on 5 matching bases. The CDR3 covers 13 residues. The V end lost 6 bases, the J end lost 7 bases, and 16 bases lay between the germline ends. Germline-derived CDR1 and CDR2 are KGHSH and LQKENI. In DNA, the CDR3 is TGTGCCAGCTCGTCCAGCCCCGAGCGGGAGCAGTACTTC. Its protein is CASSSSPEREQYF.

CDR3 DNA sequence: TGTGCCACCAGCAGAGATCTTCACGGTAGCGGGGGCACAGATACGCAGTATTTT. As protein: CATSRDLHGSGGTDTQYF. The V gene is TRBV15, the J gene TRBJ2-3; 8 positions agree with TRBD2. J gave up 1 base and V 0 bases, and 9 bases lay outside the gene matches. Per the germline V gene, CDR1 is LNHNV and CDR2 is YYDKDF (reference sequence). The CDR3 length is 18 residues.

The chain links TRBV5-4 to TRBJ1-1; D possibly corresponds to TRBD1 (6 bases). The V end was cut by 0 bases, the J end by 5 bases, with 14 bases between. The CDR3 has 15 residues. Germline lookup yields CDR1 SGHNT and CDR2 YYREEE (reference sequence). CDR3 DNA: TGTGCCAGCAGCTTGGTTTCGGGGGCAGGAACTGAAGCTTTCTTT. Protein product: CASSLVSGAGTEAFF.

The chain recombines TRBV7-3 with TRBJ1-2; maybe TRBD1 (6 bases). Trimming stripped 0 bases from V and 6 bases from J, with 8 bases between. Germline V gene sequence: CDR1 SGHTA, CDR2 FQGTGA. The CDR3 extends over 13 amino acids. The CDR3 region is CASSLTGANGYTF. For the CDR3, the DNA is TGTGCCAGCAGCTTAACGGGGGCAAATGGCTACACCTTC. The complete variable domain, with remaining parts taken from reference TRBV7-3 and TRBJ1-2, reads GAGVSQTPSNKVTEKGKYVELRCDPISGHTALYWYRQSLGQGPEFLIYFQGTGAADDSGLPNDRFFAVRPEGSVSTLKIQRTERGDSAVYLCASSLTGANGYTFGSGTRLTVV.

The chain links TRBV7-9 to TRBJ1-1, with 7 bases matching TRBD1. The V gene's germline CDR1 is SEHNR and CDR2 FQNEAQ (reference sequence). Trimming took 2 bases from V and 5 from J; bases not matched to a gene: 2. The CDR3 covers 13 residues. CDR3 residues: CASSLQGETEAFF. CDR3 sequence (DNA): TGTGCCAGCAGCTTACAGGGGGAGACTGAAGCTTTCTTT.

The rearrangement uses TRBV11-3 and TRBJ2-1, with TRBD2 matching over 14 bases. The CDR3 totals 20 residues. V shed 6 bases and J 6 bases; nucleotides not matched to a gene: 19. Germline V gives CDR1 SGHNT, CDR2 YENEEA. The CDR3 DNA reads TGTGCCAGCAGAAAATTGGGAGGACTAGCGGGAGGATTCGTCTCCAATGAGCAGTTCTTC. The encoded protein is CASRKLGGLAGGFVSNEQFF.

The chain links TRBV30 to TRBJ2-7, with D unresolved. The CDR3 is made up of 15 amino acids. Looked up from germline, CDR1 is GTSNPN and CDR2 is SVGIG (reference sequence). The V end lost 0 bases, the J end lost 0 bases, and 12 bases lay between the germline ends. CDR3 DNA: TGTGCCTGGAGTGTACATGGCCCAGCCTCCTACGAGCAGTACTTC. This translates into CAWSVHGPASYEQYF.